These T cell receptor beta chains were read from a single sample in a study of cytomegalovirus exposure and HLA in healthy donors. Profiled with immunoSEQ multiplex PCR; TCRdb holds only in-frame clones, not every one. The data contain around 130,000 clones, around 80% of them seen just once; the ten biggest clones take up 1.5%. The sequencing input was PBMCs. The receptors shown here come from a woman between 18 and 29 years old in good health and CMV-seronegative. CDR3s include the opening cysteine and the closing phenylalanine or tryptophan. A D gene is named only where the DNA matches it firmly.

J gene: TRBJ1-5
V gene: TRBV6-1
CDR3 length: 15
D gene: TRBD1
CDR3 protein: CASSAGTGLNQPQHF

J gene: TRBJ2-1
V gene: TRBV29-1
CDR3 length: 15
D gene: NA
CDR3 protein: CSVEDEGGAVNEQFF

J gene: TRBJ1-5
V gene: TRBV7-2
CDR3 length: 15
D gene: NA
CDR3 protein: CASSLSGGALQPQHF

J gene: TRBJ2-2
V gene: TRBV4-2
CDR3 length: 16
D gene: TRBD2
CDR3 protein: CASSQVASGVGGELFF

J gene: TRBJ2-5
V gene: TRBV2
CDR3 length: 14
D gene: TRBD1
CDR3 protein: CASSGQGAGETQYF

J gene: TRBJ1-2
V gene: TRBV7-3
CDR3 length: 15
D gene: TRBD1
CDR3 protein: CASSDGTGSIYGYTF

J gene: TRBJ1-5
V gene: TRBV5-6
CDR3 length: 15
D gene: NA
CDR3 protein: CASSHSPIANQPQHF

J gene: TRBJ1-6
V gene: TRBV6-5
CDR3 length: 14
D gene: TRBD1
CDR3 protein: CASSYRGQNSPLHF

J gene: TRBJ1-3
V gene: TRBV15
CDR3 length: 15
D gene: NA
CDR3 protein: CATSRSAGSGNTIYF

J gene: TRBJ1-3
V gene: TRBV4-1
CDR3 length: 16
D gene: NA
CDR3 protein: CASSLRGRDPGNTIYF

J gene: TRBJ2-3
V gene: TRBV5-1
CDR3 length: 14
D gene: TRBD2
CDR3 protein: CASTSGGSTDTQYF

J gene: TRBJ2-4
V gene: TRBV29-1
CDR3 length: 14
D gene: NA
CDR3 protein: CSGGGGDSRDIQYF

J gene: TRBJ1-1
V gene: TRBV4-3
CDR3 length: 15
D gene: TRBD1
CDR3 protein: CASSSIDRGYTEAFF

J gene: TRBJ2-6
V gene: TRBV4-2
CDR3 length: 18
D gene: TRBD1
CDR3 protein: CASSQEKQGASGANVLTF

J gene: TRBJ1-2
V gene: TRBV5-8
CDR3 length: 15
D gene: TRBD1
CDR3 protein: CASRAGGRKNYGYTF

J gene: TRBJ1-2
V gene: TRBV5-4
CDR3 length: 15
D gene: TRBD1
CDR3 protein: CASSIRTGGAVGYTF

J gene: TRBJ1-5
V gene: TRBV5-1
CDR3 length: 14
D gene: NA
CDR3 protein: CASSLGQDNQPQHF

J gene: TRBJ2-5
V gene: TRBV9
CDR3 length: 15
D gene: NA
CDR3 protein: CASNAGHHGLETQYF

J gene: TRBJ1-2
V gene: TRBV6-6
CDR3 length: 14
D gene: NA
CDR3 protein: CASTLRAGIYGYTF

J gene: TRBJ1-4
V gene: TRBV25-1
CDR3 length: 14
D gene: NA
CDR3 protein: CASSDNREIEKLFF

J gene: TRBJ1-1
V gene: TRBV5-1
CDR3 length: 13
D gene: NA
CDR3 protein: CASAIQGNTEAFF

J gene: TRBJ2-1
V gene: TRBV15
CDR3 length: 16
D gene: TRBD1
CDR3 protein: CATSSRRQGSFTQQFF

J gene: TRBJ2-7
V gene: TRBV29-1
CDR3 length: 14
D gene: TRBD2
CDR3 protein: CSVDRREGTYEQYF

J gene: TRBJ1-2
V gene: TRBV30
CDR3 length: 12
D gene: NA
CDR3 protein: CAWSVSYRSYTF

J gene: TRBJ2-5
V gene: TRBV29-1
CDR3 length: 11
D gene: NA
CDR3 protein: CSGVLQETQYF

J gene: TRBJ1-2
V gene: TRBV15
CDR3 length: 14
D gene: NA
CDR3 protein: CATSRGGVNYGYTF

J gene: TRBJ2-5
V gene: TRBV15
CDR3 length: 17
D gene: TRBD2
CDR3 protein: CATSRGTSGARSETQYF

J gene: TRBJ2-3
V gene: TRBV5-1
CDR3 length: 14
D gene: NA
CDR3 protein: CASSYSTGTDTQYF

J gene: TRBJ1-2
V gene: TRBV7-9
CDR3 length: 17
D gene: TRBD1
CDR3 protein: CASSFLGQAIPNYGYTF

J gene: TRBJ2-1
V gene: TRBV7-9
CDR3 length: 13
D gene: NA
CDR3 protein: CASSLGSSGGQFF